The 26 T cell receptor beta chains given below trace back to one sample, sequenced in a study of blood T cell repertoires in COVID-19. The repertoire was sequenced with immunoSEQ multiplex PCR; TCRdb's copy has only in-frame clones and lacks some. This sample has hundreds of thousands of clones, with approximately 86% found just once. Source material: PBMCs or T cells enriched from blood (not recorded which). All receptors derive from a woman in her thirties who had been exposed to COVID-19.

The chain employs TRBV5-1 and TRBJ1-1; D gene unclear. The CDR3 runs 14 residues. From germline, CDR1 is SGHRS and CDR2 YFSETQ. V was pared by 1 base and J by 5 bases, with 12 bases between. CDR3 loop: CASSLKGERTEAFF. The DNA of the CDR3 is TGCGCCAGCAGCTTGAAGGGAGAAAGGACTGAAGCTTTCTTT.

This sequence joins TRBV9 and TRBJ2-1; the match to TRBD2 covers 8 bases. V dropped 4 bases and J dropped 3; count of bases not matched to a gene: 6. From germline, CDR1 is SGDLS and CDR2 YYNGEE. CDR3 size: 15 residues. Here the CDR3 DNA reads TGTGCCAGCAGCACCGGGACTAGTTTCTACAATGAGCAGTTCTTC. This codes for CASSTGTSFYNEQFF.

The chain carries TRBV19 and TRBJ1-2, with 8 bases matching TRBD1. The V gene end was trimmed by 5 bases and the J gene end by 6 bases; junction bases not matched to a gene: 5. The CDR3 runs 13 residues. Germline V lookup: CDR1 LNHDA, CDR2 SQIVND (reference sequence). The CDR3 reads CASSPGTGHGYTF. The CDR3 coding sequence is TGTGCCAGTAGTCCAGGGACAGGCCATGGCTACACCTTC.

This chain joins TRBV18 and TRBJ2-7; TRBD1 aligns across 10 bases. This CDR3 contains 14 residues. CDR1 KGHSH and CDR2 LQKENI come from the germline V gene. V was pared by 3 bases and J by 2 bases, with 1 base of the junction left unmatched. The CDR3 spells CASSPGQGTYEQYF. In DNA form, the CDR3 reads TGTGCCAGCTCACCGGGACAGGGGACCTACGAGCAGTACTTC.

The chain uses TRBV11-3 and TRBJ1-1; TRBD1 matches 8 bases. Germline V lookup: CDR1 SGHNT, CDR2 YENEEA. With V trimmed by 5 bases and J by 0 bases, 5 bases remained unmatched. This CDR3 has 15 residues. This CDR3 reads CASSGRQGMNTEAFF. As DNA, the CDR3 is TGTGCCAGCAGCGGGCGACAGGGGATGAACACTGAAGCTTTCTTT.

The CDR3 loop is CATSPLSYEQYF. For the CDR3, the DNA is TGTGCCACCTCCCCTCTCTCCTACGAGCAGTACTTC. This rearrangement joins TRBV24-1 to TRBJ2-7; D ambiguous. Germline lookup yields CDR1 KGHDR and CDR2 SFDVKD. The V gene lost 9 bases and the J gene lost 0 bases, with 8 bases spanning the gap. CDR3 length equals 12 residues.

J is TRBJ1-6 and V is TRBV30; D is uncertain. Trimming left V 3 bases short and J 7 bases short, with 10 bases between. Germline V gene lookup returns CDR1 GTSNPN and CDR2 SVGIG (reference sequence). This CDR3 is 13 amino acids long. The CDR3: CAWRYGANSPLHF. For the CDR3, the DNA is TGTGCCTGGAGGTACGGAGCGAATTCACCCCTCCACTTT.

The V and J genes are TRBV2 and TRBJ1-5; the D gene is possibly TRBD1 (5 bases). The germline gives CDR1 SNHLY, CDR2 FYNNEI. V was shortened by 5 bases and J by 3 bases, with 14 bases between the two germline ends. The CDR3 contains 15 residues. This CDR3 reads CASSLETAVNQPQHF. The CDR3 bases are TGTGCCAGCAGTCTGGAGACAGCTGTCAATCAGCCCCAGCATTTT.

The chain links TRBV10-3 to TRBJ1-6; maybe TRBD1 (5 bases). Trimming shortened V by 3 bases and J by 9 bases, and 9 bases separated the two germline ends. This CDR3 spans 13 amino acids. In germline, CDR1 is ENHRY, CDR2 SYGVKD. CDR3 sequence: CAISDRVGSPLHF. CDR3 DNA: TGTGCCATCAGTGACAGGGTTGGTTCACCCCTCCACTTT.

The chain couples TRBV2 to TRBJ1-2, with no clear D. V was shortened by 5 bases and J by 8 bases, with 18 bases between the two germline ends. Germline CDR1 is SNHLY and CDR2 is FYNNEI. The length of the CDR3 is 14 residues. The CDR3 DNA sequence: TGTGCCAGCAGTTTTGGCGCCGCCGGGGAAGGCTACACCTTC. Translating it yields CASSFGAAGEGYTF.

CDR3 sequence reads: CASSKTSTDTQYF. The CDR3 bases are TGTGCCAGCAGCAAGACTAGCACAGATACGCAGTATTTT. This chain connects TRBV9 to TRBJ2-3; no clear D. Trimming took 4 bases from V and 0 from J, leaving 6 bases between them. From germline, CDR1 is SGDLS and CDR2 YYNGEE. The CDR3 extends over 13 amino acids. The full variable domain, its missing parts supplied by reference TRBV9 and TRBJ2-3, is DSGVTQTPKHLITATGQRVTLRCSPRSGDLSVYWYQQSLDQGLQFLIQYYNGEERAKGNILERFSAQQFPDLHSELNLSSLELGDSALYFCASSKTSTDTQYFGPGTRLTVL.

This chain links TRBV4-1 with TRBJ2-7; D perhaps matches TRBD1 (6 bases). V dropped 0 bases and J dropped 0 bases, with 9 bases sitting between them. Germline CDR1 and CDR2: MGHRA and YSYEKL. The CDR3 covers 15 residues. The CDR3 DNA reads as TGCGCCAGCAGCCAAGAACAGGGCCTCTCCTACGAGCAGTACTTC. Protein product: CASSQEQGLSYEQYF.

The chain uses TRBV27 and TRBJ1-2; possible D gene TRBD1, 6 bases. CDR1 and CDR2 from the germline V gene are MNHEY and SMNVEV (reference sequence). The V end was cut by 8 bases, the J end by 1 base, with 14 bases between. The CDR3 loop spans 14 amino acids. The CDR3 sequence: CASRGQSDNYGYTF. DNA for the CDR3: TGTGCCAGCCGAGGACAGTCCGATAACTATGGCTACACCTTC.

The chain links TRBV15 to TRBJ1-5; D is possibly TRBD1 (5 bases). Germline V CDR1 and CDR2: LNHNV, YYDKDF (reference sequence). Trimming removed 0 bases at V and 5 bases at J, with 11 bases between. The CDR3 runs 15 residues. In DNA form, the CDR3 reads TGTGCCACCAGCAGAGATGCAGGAGGGGATCAGCCCCAGCATTTT. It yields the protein CATSRDAGGDQPQHF.

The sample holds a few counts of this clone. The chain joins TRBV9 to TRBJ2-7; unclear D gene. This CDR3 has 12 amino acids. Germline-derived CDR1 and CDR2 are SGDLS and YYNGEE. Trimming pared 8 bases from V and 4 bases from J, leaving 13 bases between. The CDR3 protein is CARPHEEYEQYF. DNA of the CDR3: TGTGCCAGACCACACGAGGAGTACGAGCAGTACTTC.

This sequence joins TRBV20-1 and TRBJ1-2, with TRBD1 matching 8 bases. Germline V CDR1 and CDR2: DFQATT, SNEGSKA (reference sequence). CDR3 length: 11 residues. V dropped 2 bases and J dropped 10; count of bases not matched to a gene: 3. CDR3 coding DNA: TGCAGTGCTAGACAGGGGGCGACCTACACCTTC. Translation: CSARQGATYTF.

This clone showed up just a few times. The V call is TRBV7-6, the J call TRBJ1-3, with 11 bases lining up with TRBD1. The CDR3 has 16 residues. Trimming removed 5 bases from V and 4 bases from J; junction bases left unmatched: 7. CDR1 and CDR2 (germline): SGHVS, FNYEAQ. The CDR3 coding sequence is TGTGCCAGCAGCCCAGGACAGGGGGCTACCGGAAACACCATATATTTT. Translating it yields CASSPGQGATGNTIYF.

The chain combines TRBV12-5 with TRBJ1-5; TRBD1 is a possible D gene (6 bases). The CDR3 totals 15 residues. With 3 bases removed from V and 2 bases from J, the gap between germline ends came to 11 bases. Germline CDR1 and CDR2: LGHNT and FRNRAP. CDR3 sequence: CASGFGGGRNQPQHF. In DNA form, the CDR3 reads TGTGCTAGTGGTTTTGGGGGCGGCCGCAATCAGCCCCAGCATTTT. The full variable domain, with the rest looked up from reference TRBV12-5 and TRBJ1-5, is DARVTQTPRHKVTEMGQEVTMRCQPILGHNTVFWYRQTMMQGLELLAYFRNRAPLDDSGMPKDRFSAEMPDATLATLKIQPSEPRDSAVYFCASGFGGGRNQPQHFGDGTRLSIL.

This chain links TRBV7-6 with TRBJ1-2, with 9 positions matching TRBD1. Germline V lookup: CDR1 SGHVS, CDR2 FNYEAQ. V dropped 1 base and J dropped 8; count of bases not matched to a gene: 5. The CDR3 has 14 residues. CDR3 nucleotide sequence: TGTGCCAGCAGCTTAGGATTCGGACAGGGGGGCTACACCTTC. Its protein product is CASSLGFGQGGYTF.

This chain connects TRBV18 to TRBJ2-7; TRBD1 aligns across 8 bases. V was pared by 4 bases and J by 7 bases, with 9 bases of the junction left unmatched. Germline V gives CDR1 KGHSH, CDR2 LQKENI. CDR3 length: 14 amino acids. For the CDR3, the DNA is TGTGCCAGCTCACTGGTAGGACAGGGTATGGAGCAGTACTTC. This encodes CASSLVGQGMEQYF.

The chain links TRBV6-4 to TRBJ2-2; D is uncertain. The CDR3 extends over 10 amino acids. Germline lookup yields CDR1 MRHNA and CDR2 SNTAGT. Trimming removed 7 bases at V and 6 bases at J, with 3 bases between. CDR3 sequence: CASISGELFF. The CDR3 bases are TGTGCCAGCATCTCCGGGGAGCTGTTTTTT.

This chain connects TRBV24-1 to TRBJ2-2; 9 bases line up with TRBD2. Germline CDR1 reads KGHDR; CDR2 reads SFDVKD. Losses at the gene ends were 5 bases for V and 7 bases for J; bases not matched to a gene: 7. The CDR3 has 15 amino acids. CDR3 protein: CATSAALAGVGELFF. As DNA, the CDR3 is TGTGCCACCAGTGCCGCCTTAGCGGGGGTCGGGGAGCTGTTTTTT.

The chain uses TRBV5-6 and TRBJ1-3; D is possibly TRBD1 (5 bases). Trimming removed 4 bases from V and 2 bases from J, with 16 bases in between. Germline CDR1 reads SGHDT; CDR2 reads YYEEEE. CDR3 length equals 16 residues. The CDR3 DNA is TGTGCCAGCAGCCGGCCGGGGGGTTTCACTGGAAACACCATATATTTT. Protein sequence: CASSRPGGFTGNTIYF.

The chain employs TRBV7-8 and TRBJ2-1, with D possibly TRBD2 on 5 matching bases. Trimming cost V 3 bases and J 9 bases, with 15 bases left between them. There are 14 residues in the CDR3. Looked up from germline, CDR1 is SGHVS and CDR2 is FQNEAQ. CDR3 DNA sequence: TGTGCCAGCAGCTTCCGGACTTCAAGCGGTGAGCAGTTCTTC. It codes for CASSFRTSSGEQFF.

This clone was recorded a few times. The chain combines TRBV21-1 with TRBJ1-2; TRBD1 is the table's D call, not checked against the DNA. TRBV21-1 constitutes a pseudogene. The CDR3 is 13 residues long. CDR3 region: CASSKGTRNGYTF. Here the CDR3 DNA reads TGTGCCAGCAGCAAAGGGACAAGGAACGGCTACACCTTC.

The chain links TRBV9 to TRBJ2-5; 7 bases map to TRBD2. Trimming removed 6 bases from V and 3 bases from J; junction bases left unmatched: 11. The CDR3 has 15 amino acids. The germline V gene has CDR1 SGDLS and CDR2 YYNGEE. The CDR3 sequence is CASKSGRGKEETQYF. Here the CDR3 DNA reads TGTGCCAGCAAATCGGGGAGGGGAAAGGAAGAGACCCAGTACTTC.